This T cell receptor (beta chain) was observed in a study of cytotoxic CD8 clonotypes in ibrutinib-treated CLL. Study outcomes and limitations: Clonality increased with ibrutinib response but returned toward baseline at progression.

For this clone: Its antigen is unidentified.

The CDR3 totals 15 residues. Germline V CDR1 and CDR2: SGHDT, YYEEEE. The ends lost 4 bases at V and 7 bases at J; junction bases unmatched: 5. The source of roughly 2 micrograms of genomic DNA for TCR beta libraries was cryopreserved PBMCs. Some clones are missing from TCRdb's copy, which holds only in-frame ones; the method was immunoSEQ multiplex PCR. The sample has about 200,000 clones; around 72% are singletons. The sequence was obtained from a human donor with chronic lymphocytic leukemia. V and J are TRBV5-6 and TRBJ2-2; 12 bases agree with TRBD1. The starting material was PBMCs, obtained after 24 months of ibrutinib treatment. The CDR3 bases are TGTGCCAGCAGCAGGGACAGGGGGCAAATCGGGGAGCTGTTTTTT. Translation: CASSRDRGQIGELFF.